The sample holds a few counts of the clone carrying this T cell receptor (beta chain). This entry belongs to a study of patients and donors after allogeneic stem cell transplantation. TCRdb used MiXCR to reprocess the RT-PCR reads, holding one entry per CDR3 protein. The data hold more than 850,000 distinct CDR3 sequences, with roughly 18% observed a single time. The germline gives CDR1 SGHTA, CDR2 FQGNSA. This CDR3 has 14 amino acids. V was shortened by 6 bases and J by 0 bases, with 10 bases between the two germline ends. This chain joins TRBV7-2 and TRBJ2-3; D uncertain. The sequencing sample was made of blood, either unsorted or a sorted T cell fraction (not recorded which). The receptor was isolated from a human donor who was either an allogeneic HSCT recipient or a stem cell or donor lymphocyte infusion donor (not recorded which). It is not recorded whose cells these are; they may come from a transplant donor. CDR3 region: CASRSPASTDTQYF. DNA for the CDR3: TGTGCCAGCAGATCCCCGGCTAGCACAGATACGCAGTATTTT.